These T cell receptor beta chains were read from a single sample in a study of blood T cells in healthy people across ages. TCRdb reprocessed the 5' RACE reads via MiXCR and lists one record per CDR3 protein. Of some 900,000 distinct CDR3 sequences in the sample, more than 25% were seen once. The sample comprised blood. These TCRs come from a woman older than 75 in good health. The CDR3 runs from the conserved cysteine through the conserved F or W. The D gene is left open where the match is weak. A row's size may be missing; if present it is once, few, many or a size class.

J gene,V gene,clone size,D gene,CDR3 protein,CDR3 DNA
TRBJ2-1,TRBV7-2,.,.,CAGSQGNEQFF,TGTGCCGGCAGCCAGGGAAATGAGCAGTTCTTC
TRBJ2-1,TRBV18,.,.,CASSLVSTGDNNEQFF,TGTGCCAGCTCTCTCGTCTCGACGGGGGACAACAATGAGCAGTTCTTC
TRBJ1-2,TRBV9,.,.,CASSVDMRESSGYTF,TGTGCCAGCAGCGTAGATATGCGGGAAAGCAGTGGCTACACCTTC
TRBJ1-1,TRBV12-3/TRBV12-4,many,.,CASSLGINTEAFF,TGTGCCAGCAGTTTAGGGATTAACACTGAAGCTTTCTTT
TRBJ2-7,TRBV6-5,.,TRBD2,CASSPQLAGGREQYF,TGTGCCAGCAGTCCCCAACTAGCGGGGGGGCGGGAGCAGTACTTC
TRBJ2-7,TRBV28,many,TRBD1,CASSLQRTGVAYEQYF,TGTGCCAGCAGTTTACAGCGGACAGGGGTCGCCTACGAGCAGTACTTC
TRBJ2-4,TRBV9,few,.,CASSAPPGGGFVAKNIQYF,TGTGCCAGCAGCGCCCCCCCCGGAGGGGGGTTTGTGGCCAAAAACATTCAGTACTTC
TRBJ2-6,TRBV5-1,many,.,CASSDSLSGANVLTF,TGCGCCAGCAGCGACAGCCTCTCTGGGGCCAACGTCCTGACTTTC
TRBJ2-7,TRBV20-1,.,.,CSARGLQDYEQYF,TGCAGTGCTAGAGGTTTACAAGACTACGAGCAGTACTTC
TRBJ2-5,TRBV29-1,many,.,CSVARGTRETQYF,TGCAGCGTTGCCAGGGGGACTCGGGAGACCCAGTACTTC
TRBJ2-3,TRBV5-1,many,TRBD2,CASSLSTSGTDTQYF,TGCGCCAGCAGCTTGAGTACTAGCGGCACAGATACGCAGTATTTT
TRBJ1-1,TRBV14,.,.,CASSQGLGLNTEAFF,TGTGCCAGCAGCCAAGGTCTCGGGCTGAACACTGAAGCTTTCTTT
TRBJ2-3,TRBV19,.,.,CASSIVGRQYF,TGTGCCAGTAGTATAGTGGGCAGGCAGTATTTT
TRBJ2-1,TRBV20-1,many,.,CSASQVYNEQFF,TGCAGTGCTAGCCAAGTTTACAATGAGCAGTTCTTC
TRBJ2-3,TRBV28,many,TRBD2,CASSPGLAGGLIDTQYF,TGTGCCAGCAGCCCCGGCCTAGCGGGGGGGCTGATAGATACGCAGTATTTT
TRBJ2-7,TRBV29-1,.,.,CSVINEDNSYEQYF,TGCAGCGTTATCAACGAGGACAACTCCTACGAGCAGTACTTC
TRBJ1-2,TRBV29-1,many,TRBD1,CSVRRDRQNGYTF,TGCAGCGTGCGTCGGGACAGGCAGAATGGCTACACCTTC
TRBJ2-1,TRBV12-3/TRBV12-4,.,TRBD1,CASSLTHRGLPVNEQFF,TGTGCCAGCAGTTTAACTCACAGGGGTCTGCCGGTTAATGAGCAGTTCTTC
TRBJ1-1,TRBV20-1,.,.,CSAPRDTEAFF,TGCAGTGCCCCGAGGGACACTGAAGCTTTCTTT